The entry that follows covers one T cell receptor (beta chain) sequence. What it recognizes is unknown. Germline CDR1 reads SGHNT; CDR2 reads YYREEE (reference sequence). V was clipped by 3 bases and J by 7 bases, with 11 bases between them. The CDR3 runs 13 residues. RNA transcripts yielded amplified TCR beta CDR3 regions. HTBI primers were used for first-round RT-PCR of the TCR CDR3. Each CDR3 protein gets one entry after TCRdb re-called the multiplex PCR reads with MiXCR. The repertoire holds some 600,000 distinct CDR3 sequences, with approximately 15% as singletons. This entry comes from a study of T cells in Graves' hyperthyroidism and ophthalmopathy. The study excluded patients with uncontrolled infection, other autoimmune disease, pregnancy or lactation. Every diagnosis used clinical symptoms, serum thyroxine and TRAb, thyroid ultrasound and orbital computed tomography. Study-level points and caveats: Separation of ophthalmopathy from stable hyperthyroidism was achieved by a 13 V-J model.

The receptor's source is a woman aged 25 to 39 with Graves' hyperthyroidism that later progressed to Graves' ophthalmopathy. Input material: blood. The J gene is TRBJ2-1, the V gene TRBV5-4; the D call may be TRBD1 or TRBD2 (5 bases each). Here the CDR3 reads CASSSGTGNEQFF. In nucleotides, the CDR3 is TGTGCCAGCAGCTCCGGGACGGGAAATGAGCAGTTCTTC.